Listed below are T cell receptor beta chains from one sample, sequenced in a study of blood T cell repertoires in COVID-19. The protocol was immunoSEQ multiplex PCR, while the TCRdb copy is restricted to in-frame clones and leaves out a portion. Among 200,000 to 300,000 clones listed, 88% were seen once. Sequencing was performed on PBMCs or T cells enriched from blood (not recorded which). These receptors all stem from a woman aged 40 to 50 with acute COVID-19. CDR3s include the opening cysteine and the closing phenylalanine or tryptophan. The D gene is left open where the match is weak. Expanded clones are given a class, and other clones once, few, many or no size at all.

D: TRBD2
size: .
J: TRBJ2-3
V: TRBV5-4
DNA: TGTGCCAGCAGCGTACCGGGACTAGCGGGAGCAGATACGCAGTATTTT
CDR3: CASSVPGLAGADTQYF

D: .
size: few
J: TRBJ2-3
V: TRBV10-1
DNA: TGCGCCAGCAGTGAGGGGGGCACCACAGATACGCAGTATTTT
CDR3: CASSEGGTTDTQYF

D: TRBD1
size: .
J: TRBJ2-7
V: TRBV7-9
DNA: TGTGCCAGCAGCTTAGGACAGGGTCGGGGCTACGAGCAGTACTTC
CDR3: CASSLGQGRGYEQYF

D: .
size: few
J: TRBJ1-1
V: TRBV13
DNA: TGTGCCAGCAGCAGTCCGGGTTACACTGAAGCTTTCTTT
CDR3: CASSSPGYTEAFF

D: .
size: .
J: TRBJ2-5
V: TRBV7-9
DNA: TGTGCCAGCAGCCCCAGTAGCGGTTGGGAGGAGACCCAGTACTTC
CDR3: CASSPSSGWEETQYF

D: .
size: .
J: TRBJ1-1
V: TRBV7-9
DNA: TGTGCCAGCAGCTTCGACAGTAACACTGAAGCTTTCTTT
CDR3: CASSFDSNTEAFF

D: .
size: .
J: TRBJ1-3
V: TRBV9
DNA: TGTGCCAGCAGGAGTCGAAACACCATATATTTT
CDR3: CASRSRNTIYF

D: TRBD2
size: .
J: TRBJ2-1
V: TRBV3-1/TRBV3-2
DNA: TGTGCCAGCAGCCGCCAAATGACTAGCGGACCCTACAATGAGCAGTTCTTC
CDR3: CASSRQMTSGPYNEQFF

D: TRBD1
size: .
J: TRBJ1-2
V: TRBV11-3
DNA: TGTGCCAGCAGCTCGGGACAGTTCTATGGCTACACCTTC
CDR3: CASSSGQFYGYTF

D: TRBD1
size: .
J: TRBJ1-1
V: TRBV24-1
DNA: TGTGCCACCAGTGAATCTAGAAGGGCAGGGGGCAGTTTCACTGAAGCTTTCTTT
CDR3: CATSESRRAGGSFTEAFF

D: .
size: .
J: TRBJ1-4
V: TRBV5-6
DNA: TGTGCCAGCAGCTTGGGGAGCTTGGCGGCTAATGAAAAACTGTTTTTT
CDR3: CASSLGSLAANEKLFF

D: TRBD1
size: .
J: TRBJ1-2
V: TRBV7-3
DNA: TGTGCCAGCAGTCCTCGACAGGGGGCTGGCTACACCTTC
CDR3: CASSPRQGAGYTF

D: .
size: .
J: TRBJ1-1
V: TRBV21-1
DNA: TGTGCCAGCAGCAAAGCGCATTATGCCCAAGTGGGGCTCAACACTGAAGCTTTCTTT
CDR3: CASSKAHYAQVGLNTEAFF

D: .
size: once
J: TRBJ2-3
V: TRBV7-2
DNA: TGTGCCAGCAGCTCTAGGAGGGGATCCACAGATACGCAGTATTTT
CDR3: CASSSRRGSTDTQYF

D: .
size: .
J: TRBJ1-1
V: TRBV12-3/TRBV12-4
DNA: TGTGCCAGCAGCCAGAACGCTGAAGCTTTCTTT
CDR3: CASSQNAEAFF

D: .
size: .
J: TRBJ2-1
V: TRBV19
DNA: TGTGCCAGTAGTACGGCAGGGAATTCCTACAATGAGCAGTTCTTC
CDR3: CASSTAGNSYNEQFF

D: .
size: few
J: TRBJ1-4
V: TRBV5-8
DNA: TGTGCCAGCAGCTTGGGGGTGGACTCTGCAACTAATGAAAAACTGTTTTTT
CDR3: CASSLGVDSATNEKLFF

D: TRBD2
size: .
J: TRBJ2-3
V: TRBV13
DNA: TGTGCCAGCAGCTTAGGGACTAGCGGAACCACAGATACGCAGTATTTT
CDR3: CASSLGTSGTTDTQYF